This TCR beta chain was identified in a study of shared clonotypes between healthy human individuals. Study-level results: Rarefaction curves obtained for sorted subsets showed sequencing incomplete despite large depth.

Germline V gives CDR1 SGHRS, CDR2 YFSETQ. Trimming left V 0 bases short and J 1 base short, with 8 bases between. This CDR3 spans 15 amino acids. TCRdb's table, derived via immunoSEQ multiplex PCR, lists solely in-frame clones and lacks some. Among some 900,000 clones listed, 60% to 85% were seen once. This clone was counted only a few times. Its antigen is unknown. The same CDR3 also results from other DNA sequences found in this sample. The sequenced sample was memory CD4+ T cells sorted from blood. As to subset: CD45RA-negative fraction. This TCR derives from a man between 18 and 29 years old in good health. The V and J genes are TRBV5-1 and TRBJ1-3; tentatively, D is TRBD1 (5 bases). CDR3 sequence reads: CASSLDGGSGNTIYF. The CDR3 coding sequence is TGCGCCAGCAGCTTGGATGGGGGTTCTGGAAACACCATATATTTT.